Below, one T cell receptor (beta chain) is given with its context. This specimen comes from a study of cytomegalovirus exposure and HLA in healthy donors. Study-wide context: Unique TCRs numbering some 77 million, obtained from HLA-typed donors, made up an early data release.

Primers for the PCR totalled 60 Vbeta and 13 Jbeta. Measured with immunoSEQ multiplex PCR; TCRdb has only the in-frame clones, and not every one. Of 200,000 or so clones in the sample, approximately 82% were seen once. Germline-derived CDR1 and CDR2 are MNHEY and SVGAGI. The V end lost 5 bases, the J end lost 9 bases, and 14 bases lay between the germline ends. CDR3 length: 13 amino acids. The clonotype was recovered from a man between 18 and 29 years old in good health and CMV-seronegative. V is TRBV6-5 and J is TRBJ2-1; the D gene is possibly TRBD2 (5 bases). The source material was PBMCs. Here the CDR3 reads CASSPSTRGEQFF. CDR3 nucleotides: TGTGCCAGCAGTCCTTCCACTAGAGGTGAGCAGTTCTTC.